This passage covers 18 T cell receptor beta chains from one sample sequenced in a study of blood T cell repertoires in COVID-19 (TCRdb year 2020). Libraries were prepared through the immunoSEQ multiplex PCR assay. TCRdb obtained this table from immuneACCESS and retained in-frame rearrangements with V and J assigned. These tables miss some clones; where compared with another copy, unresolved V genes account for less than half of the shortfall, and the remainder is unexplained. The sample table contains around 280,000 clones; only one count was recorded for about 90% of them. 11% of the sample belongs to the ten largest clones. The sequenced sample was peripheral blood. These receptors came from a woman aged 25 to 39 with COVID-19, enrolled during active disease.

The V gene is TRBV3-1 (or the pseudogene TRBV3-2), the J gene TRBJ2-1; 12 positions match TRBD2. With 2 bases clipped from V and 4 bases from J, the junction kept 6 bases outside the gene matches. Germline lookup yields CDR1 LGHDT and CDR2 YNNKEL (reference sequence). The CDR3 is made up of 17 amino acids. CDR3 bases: TGTGCCAGCAGCCAACTAGCGGGGGGGCTGAATTACAATGAGCAGTTCTTC. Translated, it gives CASSQLAGGLNYNEQFF.

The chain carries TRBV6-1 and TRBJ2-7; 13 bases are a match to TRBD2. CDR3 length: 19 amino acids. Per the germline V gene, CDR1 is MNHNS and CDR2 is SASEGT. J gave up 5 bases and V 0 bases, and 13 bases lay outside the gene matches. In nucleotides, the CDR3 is TGTGCCAGCAGTGAAGCCGGGACTAGCGGGGCCCCCGCTCAGAACGAGCAGTACTTC. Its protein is CASSEAGTSGAPAQNEQYF.

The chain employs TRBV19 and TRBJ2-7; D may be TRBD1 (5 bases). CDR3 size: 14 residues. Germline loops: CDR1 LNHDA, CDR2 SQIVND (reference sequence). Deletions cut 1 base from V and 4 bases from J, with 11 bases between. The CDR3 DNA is TGTGCCAGTAGTATAGGGACATCTGATTACGAGCAGTACTTC. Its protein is CASSIGTSDYEQYF.

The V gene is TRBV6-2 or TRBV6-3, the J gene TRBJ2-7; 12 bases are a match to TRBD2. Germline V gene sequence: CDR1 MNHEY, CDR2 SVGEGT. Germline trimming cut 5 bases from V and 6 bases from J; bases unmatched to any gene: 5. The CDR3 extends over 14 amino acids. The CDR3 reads CASSLWTSGVEQYF. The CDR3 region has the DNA TGTGCCAGCAGTCTATGGACTAGCGGGGTCGAGCAGTACTTC.

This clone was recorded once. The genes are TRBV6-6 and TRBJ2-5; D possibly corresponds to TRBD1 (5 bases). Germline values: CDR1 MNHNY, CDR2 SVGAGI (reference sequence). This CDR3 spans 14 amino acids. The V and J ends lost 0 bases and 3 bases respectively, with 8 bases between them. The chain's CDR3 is CASSYSGQKETQYF. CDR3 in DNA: TGTGCCAGCAGTTACTCGGGGCAGAAAGAGACCCAGTACTTC.

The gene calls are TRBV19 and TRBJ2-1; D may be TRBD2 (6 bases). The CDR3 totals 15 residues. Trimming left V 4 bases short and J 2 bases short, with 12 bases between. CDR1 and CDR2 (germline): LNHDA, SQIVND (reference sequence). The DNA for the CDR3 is TGTGCCAGTAGTAGAGCGGGTACAACCTACAATGAGCAGTTCTTC. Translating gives CASSRAGTTYNEQFF. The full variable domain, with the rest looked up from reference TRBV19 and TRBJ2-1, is DGGITQSPKYLFRKEGQNVTLSCEQNLNHDAMYWYRQDPGQGLRLIYYSQIVNDFQKGDIAEGYSVSREKKESFPLTVTSAQKNPTAFYLCASSRAGTTYNEQFFGPGTRLTVL.

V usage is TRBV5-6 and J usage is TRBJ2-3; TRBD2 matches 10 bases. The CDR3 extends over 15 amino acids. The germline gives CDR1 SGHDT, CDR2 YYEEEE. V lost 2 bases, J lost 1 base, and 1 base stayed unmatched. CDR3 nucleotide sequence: TGTGCCAGCAGCTTCCTAGCGGGGGGCACAGATACGCAGTATTTT. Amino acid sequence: CASSFLAGGTDTQYF.

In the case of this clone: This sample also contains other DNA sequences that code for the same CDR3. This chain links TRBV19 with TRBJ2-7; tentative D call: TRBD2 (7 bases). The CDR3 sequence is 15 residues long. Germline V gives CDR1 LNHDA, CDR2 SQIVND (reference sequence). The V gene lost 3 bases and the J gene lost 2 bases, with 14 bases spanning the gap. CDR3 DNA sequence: TGTGCCAGTAGTATGGGGGGGGGCGGAACCTACGAGCAGTACTTC. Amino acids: CASSMGGGGTYEQYF. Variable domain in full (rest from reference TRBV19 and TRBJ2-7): DGGITQSPKYLFRKEGQNVTLSCEQNLNHDAMYWYRQDPGQGLRLIYYSQIVNDFQKGDIAEGYSVSREKKESFPLTVTSAQKNPTAFYLCASSMGGGGTYEQYFGPGTRLTVT.

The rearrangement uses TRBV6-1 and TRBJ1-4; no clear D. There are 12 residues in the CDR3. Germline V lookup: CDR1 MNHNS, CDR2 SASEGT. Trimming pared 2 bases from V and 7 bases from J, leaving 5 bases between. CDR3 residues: CASSEYGEKLFF. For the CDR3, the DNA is TGTGCCAGCAGTGAATACGGTGAAAAACTGTTTTTT.

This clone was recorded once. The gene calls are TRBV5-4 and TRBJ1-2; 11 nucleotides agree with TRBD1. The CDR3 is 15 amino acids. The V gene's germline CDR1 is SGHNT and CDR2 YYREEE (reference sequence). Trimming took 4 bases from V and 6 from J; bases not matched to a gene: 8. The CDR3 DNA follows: TGTGCCAGCAGCCCCCGGGACAGGGGGGGGAATGGCTACACCTTC. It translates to CASSPRDRGGNGYTF.

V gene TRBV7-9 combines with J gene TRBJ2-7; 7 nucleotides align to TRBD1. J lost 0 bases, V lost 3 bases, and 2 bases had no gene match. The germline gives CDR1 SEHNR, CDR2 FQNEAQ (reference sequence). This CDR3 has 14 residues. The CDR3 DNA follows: TGTGCCAGCAGCTTTCAGGGGGACTCCTACGAGCAGTACTTC. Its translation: CASSFQGDSYEQYF.

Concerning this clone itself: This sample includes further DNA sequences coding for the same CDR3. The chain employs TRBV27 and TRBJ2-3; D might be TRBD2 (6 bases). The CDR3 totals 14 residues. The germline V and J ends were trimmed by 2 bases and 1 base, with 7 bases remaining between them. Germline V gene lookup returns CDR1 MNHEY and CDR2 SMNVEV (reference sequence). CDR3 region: CASSLGGGTDTQYF. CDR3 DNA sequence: TGTGCCAGCAGTTTAGGAGGGGGCACAGATACGCAGTATTTT.

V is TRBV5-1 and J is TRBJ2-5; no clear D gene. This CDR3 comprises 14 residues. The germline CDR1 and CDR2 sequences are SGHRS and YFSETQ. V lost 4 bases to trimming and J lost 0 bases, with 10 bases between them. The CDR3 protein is CASSPLTNQETQYF. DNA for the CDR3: TGCGCCAGCAGCCCCCTGACAAACCAAGAGACCCAGTACTTC.

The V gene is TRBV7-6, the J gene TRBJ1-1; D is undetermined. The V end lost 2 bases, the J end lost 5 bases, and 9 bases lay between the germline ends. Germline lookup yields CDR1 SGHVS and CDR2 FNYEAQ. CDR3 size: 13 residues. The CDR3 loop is CASSLIGRTEAFF. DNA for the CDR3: TGTGCCAGCAGCTTAATCGGGAGGACTGAAGCTTTCTTT.

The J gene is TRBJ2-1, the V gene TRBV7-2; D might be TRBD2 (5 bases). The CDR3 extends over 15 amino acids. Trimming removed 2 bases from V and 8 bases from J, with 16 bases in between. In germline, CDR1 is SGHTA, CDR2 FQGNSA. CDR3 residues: CASSLSLPGGDEQFF. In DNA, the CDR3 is TGTGCCAGCAGCTTATCCCTGCCCGGAGGCGATGAGCAGTTCTTC. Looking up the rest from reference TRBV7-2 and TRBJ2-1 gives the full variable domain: GAGVSQSPSNKVTEKGKDVELRCDPISGHTALYWYRQSLGQGLEFLIYFQGNSAPDKSGLPSDRFSAERTGGSVSTLTIQRTQQEDSAVYLCASSLSLPGGDEQFFGPGTRLTVL.

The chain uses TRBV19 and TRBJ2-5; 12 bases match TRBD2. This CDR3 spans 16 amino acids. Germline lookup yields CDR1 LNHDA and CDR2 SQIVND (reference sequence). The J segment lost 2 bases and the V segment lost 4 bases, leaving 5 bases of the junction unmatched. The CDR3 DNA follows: TGTGCCAGTAGTACTCCTAGCGGGGGGGGACAAGAGACCCAGTACTTC. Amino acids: CASSTPSGGGQETQYF. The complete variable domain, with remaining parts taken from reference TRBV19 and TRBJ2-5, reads DGGITQSPKYLFRKEGQNVTLSCEQNLNHDAMYWYRQDPGQGLRLIYYSQIVNDFQKGDIAEGYSVSREKKESFPLTVTSAQKNPTAFYLCASSTPSGGGQETQYFGPGTRLLVL.

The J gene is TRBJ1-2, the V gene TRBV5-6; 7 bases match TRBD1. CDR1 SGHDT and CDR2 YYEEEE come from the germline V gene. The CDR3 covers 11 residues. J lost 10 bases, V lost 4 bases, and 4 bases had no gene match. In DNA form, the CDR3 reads TGTGCCAGCAGCCCAGGGGGGCACTACACCTTC. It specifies CASSPGGHYTF.

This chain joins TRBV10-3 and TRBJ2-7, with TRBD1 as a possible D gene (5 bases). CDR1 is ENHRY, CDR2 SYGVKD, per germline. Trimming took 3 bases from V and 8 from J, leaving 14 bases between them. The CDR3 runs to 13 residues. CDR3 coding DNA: TGTGCCATCAGTGACGTTCTAGACAGCCAGCAGTACTTC. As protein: CAISDVLDSQQYF.